This TCR beta chain was captured by sequencing in a study of beta chain features in type 1 diabetes. In the study overall: Examination covered under 120 million sorted cells spanning all samples. Study outcomes and limitations: Across patients, naive, central memory and Treg TCRB repertoires exhibited apparently greater similarity than was observed across healthy donors. For Type 1 diabetes patients, all four CD4+ subsets carried TCRB CDR3s that were moderately but significantly shorter. Here, the possible influence of HLA type (on TCRB rearrangement) remained unresolved.

This clone was seen a few times. The antigen remains unidentified. Germline CDR1 and CDR2: MNHNS and SASEGT. V shed 3 bases, J shed 1 base, and the junction held 4 bases outside the gene matches. The CDR3 loop spans 16 amino acids. Blood was collected once per donor into heparin, averaging approximately 110 mL. Reverse transcribing all isolated RNA meant expressed TCRB transcripts were sequenced. Produced via immunoSEQ multiplex PCR; TCRdb's table is partial and in-frame only. The repertoire holds roughly 28,000 clones, roughly three fifths seen once, with roughly 1.5% in the top ten. Sequenced: Tregs from blood. The source of this sequence is a woman between 18 and 29 years old with type 1 diabetes. The chain uses TRBV6-1 and TRBJ2-3; the match to TRBD2 covers 10 bases. The CDR3 is CASSDGGTSGTDTQYF. In DNA, the CDR3 is TGTGCCAGCAGTGACGGCGGGACTAGCGGCACAGATACGCAGTATTTT.